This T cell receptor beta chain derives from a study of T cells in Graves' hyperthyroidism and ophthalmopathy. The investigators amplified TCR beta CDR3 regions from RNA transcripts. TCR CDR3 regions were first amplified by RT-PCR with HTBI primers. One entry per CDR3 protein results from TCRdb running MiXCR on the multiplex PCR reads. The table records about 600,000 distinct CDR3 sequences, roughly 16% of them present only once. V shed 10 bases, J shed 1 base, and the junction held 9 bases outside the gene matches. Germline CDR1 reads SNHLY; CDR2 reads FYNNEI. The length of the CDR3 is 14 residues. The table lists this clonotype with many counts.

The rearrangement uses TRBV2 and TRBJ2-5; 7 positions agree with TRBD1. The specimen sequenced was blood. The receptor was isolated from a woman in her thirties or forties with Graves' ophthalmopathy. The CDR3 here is CAINGAGGQETQYF. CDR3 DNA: TGTGCCATAAACGGGGCAGGGGGCCAAGAGACCCAGTACTTC.